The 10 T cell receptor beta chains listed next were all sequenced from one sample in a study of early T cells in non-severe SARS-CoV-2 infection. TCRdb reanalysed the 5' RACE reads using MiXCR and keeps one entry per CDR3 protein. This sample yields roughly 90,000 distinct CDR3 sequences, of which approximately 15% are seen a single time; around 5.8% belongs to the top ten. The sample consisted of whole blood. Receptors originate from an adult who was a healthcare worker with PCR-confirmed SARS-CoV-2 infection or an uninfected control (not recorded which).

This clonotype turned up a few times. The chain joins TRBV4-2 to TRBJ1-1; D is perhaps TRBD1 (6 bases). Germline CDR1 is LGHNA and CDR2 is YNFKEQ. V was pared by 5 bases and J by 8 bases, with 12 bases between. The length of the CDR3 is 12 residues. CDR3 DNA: TGTGCCAGCAGCAAGGAACAGGGAGAAGCTTTCTTT. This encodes CASSKEQGEAFF.

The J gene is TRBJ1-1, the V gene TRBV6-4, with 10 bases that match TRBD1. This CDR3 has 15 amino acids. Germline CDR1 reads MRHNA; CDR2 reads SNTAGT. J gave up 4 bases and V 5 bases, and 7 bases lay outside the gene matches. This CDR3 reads CASSITTGGFTEAFF. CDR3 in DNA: TGTGCCAGCAGTATTACGACAGGGGGCTTCACTGAAGCTTTCTTT.

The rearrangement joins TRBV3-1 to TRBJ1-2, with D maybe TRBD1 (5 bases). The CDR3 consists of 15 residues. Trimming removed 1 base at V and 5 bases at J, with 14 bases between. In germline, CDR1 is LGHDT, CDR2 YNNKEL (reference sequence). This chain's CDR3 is CASSQAFRDQYGYTF. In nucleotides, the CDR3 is TGTGCCAGCAGCCAAGCGTTCAGGGACCAATATGGCTACACCTTC.

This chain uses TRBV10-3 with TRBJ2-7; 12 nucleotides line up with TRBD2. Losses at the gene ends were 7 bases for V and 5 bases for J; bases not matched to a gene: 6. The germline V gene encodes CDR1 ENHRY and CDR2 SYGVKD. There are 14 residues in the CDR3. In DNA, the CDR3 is TGTGCCATCACACGGACTAGCGGGGTCCACGAGCAGTACTTC. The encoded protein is CAITRTSGVHEQYF.

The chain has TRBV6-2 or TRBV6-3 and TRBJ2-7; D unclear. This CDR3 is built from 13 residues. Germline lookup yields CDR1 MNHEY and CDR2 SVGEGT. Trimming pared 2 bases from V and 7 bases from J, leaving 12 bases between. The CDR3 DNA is TGTGCCAGCAGTTACGGACGGCGAGTGGAGCAGTACTTC. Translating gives CASSYGRRVEQYF.

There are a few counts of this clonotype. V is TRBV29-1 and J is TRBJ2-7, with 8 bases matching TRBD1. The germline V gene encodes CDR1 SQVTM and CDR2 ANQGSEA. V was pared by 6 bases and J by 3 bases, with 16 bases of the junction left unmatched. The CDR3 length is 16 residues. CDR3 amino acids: CSVDVVTGTGSYEQYF. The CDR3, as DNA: TGCAGCGTCGACGTTGTAACCGGGACAGGCAGCTACGAGCAGTACTTC.

Here the CDR3 reads CASGGEAFF. For the CDR3, the DNA is TGTGCCAGCGGGGGTGAAGCTTTCTTT. The rearrangement joins TRBV28 to TRBJ1-1; tentatively, D is TRBD1 (5 bases). Trimming removed 8 bases at V and 7 bases at J, with 5 bases between. The CDR3 sequence is 9 residues long. The germline V gene encodes CDR1 MDHEN and CDR2 SYDVKM.

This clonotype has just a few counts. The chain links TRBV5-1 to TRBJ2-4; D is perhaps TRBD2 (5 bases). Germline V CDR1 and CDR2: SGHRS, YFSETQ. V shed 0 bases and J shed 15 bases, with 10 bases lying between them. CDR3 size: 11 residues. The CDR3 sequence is CASSLEPRGYF. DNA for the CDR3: TGCGCCAGCAGCTTGGAGCCCCGGGGGTACTTC.

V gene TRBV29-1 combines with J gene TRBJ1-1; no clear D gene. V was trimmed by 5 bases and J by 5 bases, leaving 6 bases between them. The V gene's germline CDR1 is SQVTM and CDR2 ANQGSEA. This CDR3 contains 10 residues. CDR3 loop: CSVKQTEAFF. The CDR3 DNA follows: TGCAGCGTTAAGCAGACTGAAGCTTTCTTT.

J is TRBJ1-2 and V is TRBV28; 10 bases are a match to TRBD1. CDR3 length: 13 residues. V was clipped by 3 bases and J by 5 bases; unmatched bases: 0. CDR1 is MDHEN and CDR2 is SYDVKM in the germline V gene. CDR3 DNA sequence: TGTGCCAGCAGTTTGGACAGGGGGTATGGCTACACCTTC. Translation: CASSLDRGYGYTF.